Following are 21 T cell receptor beta chains from one sample sequenced in a study of blood T cell repertoires in COVID-19. The protocol was immunoSEQ multiplex PCR, while the TCRdb copy is restricted to in-frame clones and leaves out a portion. This table has a few hundred thousand clones, roughly nine tenths appearing once. The sequenced sample was peripheral blood. These receptor sequences come from a man aged 55 to 69 with acute or convalescent COVID-19.

The CDR3 reads CASSRARVHTGELFF. DNA for the CDR3: TGTGCCAGCTCACGTGCGCGGGTGCACACCGGGGAGCTGTTTTTT. The chain links TRBV18 to TRBJ2-2; D may be TRBD2 (5 bases). The germline gives CDR1 KGHSH, CDR2 LQKENI. This CDR3 contains 15 residues. V was cut by 4 bases and J by 3 bases, with 12 bases left in between. The variable domain in full, with the rest retrieved from reference TRBV18 and TRBJ2-2, is NAGVMQNPRHLVRRRGQEARLRCSPMKGHSHVYWYRQLPEEGLKFMVYLQKENIIDESGMPKERFSAEFPKEGPSILRIQQVVRGDSAAYFCASSRARVHTGELFFGEGSRLTVL.

CDR3: CASSFLGTAREKLFF. CDR3 in DNA: TGTGCCAGCAGCTTTTTGGGGACAGCGCGTGAAAAACTGTTTTTT. The rearrangement uses TRBV5-8 and TRBJ1-4, with 7 bases aligning to TRBD1. V lost 2 bases, J lost 7 bases, and 8 bases stayed unmatched. From germline, CDR1 is SGHTS and CDR2 YDEGEE. The CDR3 consists of 15 residues.

The chain links TRBV6-5 to TRBJ1-1, with TRBD1 identical over 8 bases. The CDR3 covers 15 residues. The germline gives CDR1 MNHEY, CDR2 SVGAGI. V was clipped by 6 bases and J by 5 bases; unmatched bases: 11. The CDR3 DNA reads TGTGCCAGCAGCCTCAGGACAGGGTTTGAAACTGAAGCTTTCTTT. Translation gives CASSLRTGFETEAFF.

The chain carries TRBV18 and TRBJ2-5, with 8 bases that match TRBD1. The germline CDR1 and CDR2 sequences are KGHSH and LQKENI. This CDR3 region has 16 residues. Trimming at V came to 4 bases and at J to 5 bases, leaving 12 bases not matched to a gene. The CDR3 DNA follows: TGTGCCAGCTCACAACCGCCCGGGACAGGAGGGGAGACCCAGTACTTC. Encoded protein: CASSQPPGTGGETQYF.

The chain couples TRBV28 to TRBJ2-5; no definite D call. Germline V gene lookup returns CDR1 MDHEN and CDR2 SYDVKM. CDR3 length equals 14 residues. The V end lost 2 bases, the J end lost 4 bases, and 11 bases lay between the germline ends. The CDR3 sequence is CASSLVNDLETQYF. Here the CDR3 DNA reads TGTGCCAGCAGTTTAGTAAATGACTTAGAGACCCAGTACTTC. The variable domain in full, completed from reference TRBV28 and TRBJ2-5, reads DVKVTQSSRYLVKRTGEKVFLECVQDMDHENMFWYRQDPGLGLRLIYFSYDVKMKEKGDIPEGYSVSREKKERFSLILESASTNQTSMYLCASSLVNDLETQYFGPGTRLLVL.

The chain is built from TRBV6-6 and TRBJ2-3; TRBD1 matches 7 bases. V was clipped by 6 bases and J by 0 bases; unmatched bases: 9. The CDR3 is 16 amino acids. CDR1 is MNHNY, CDR2 SVGAGI, per germline (reference sequence). CDR3 coding DNA: TGTGCCAGCAGACCTCTATCGACAGGGAGCACAGATACGCAGTATTTT. This codes for CASRPLSTGSTDTQYF.

This rearrangement joins TRBV27 to TRBJ1-1; D unresolved. V gave up 0 bases and J gave up 1 base, with 15 bases separating them. There are 17 residues in the CDR3. Germline CDR1 is MNHEY and CDR2 is SMNVEV (reference sequence). CDR3 DNA sequence: TGTGCCAGCAGTTTATCGATAAGCTCCATAGCGAACACTGAAGCTTTCTTT. This gives the protein CASSLSISSIANTEAFF.

The V and J genes are TRBV5-8 and TRBJ1-5, with D perhaps TRBD1 (5 bases). The germline V and J ends were trimmed by 3 bases and 4 bases, with 14 bases remaining between them. Germline V gene sequence: CDR1 SGHTS, CDR2 YDEGEE. CDR3 length: 15 residues. The CDR3 nucleotides are TGTGCCAGCAGCTCGTGGGGGGTCCTAAATCAGCCCCAGCATTTT. Its protein is CASSSWGVLNQPQHF. The full variable domain, its missing parts supplied by reference TRBV5-8 and TRBJ1-5, is EAGVTQSPTHLIKTRGQQATLRCSPISGHTSVYWYQQALGLGLQFLLWYDEGEERNRGNFPPRFSGRQFPNYSSELNVNALELEDSALYLCASSSWGVLNQPQHFGDGTRLSIL.

This rearrangement joins TRBV7-2 to TRBJ2-5; maybe TRBD1 (6 bases). Per the germline V gene, CDR1 is SGHTA and CDR2 is FQGNSA. Deletions cut 1 base from V and 5 bases from J, with 14 bases between. The length of the CDR3 is 15 residues. The CDR3: CASSLEFRGFETQYF. The CDR3 coding sequence is TGTGCCAGCAGCTTAGAATTCAGGGGATTTGAGACCCAGTACTTC.

This chain links TRBV4-3 with TRBJ1-1; D may be TRBD1 (5 bases). Deletions cut 1 base from V and 0 bases from J, with 24 bases between. CDR3 size: 20 residues. Germline lookup yields CDR1 LGHNA and CDR2 YSLEER. CDR3 protein: CASSQGRNLMSAGLNTEAFF. As DNA, the CDR3 is TGCGCCAGCAGCCAAGGTCGTAATTTGATGTCGGCAGGGTTGAACACTGAAGCTTTCTTT.

The V and J genes are TRBV27 and TRBJ2-2; maybe TRBD1 (6 bases). Trimming left V 5 bases short and J 0 bases short, with 7 bases between. This CDR3 spans 14 amino acids. Germline CDR1 MNHEY, CDR2 SMNVEV (reference sequence). Here the CDR3 DNA reads TGTGCCAGCAGTAGACAGGCGAACACCGGGGAGCTGTTTTTT. The encoded protein is CASSRQANTGELFF.

This clone was seen once. The chain combines TRBV9 with TRBJ1-5; no clear D. Trimming left V 0 bases short and J 8 bases short, with 15 bases between. The CDR3 consists of 15 residues. Germline CDR1 and CDR2: SGDLS and YYNGEE. The CDR3 DNA reads TGTGCCAGCAGCGTAGTAGCAGATCCTTCGGAGCCCCAGCATTTT. Translating gives CASSVVADPSEPQHF.

The chain has TRBV6-2 or TRBV6-3 and TRBJ1-5; no clear D gene. This CDR3 is built from 14 residues. Looked up from germline, CDR1 is MNHEY and CDR2 is SVGEGT. V was pared by 2 bases and J by 3 bases, with 8 bases between. CDR3 region: CASSYDGNNQPQHF. CDR3 DNA sequence: TGTGCCAGCAGTTACGATGGCAACAATCAGCCCCAGCATTTT.

The V call is TRBV7-8, the J call TRBJ2-5, with D possibly being TRBD1 (6 bases). Looked up from germline, CDR1 is SGHVS and CDR2 is FQNEAQ. Trimming took off 0 bases at V and 1 base at J, with 9 bases between the two ends. The CDR3 covers 15 residues. CDR3 region: CASSLAQGIQETQYF. In nucleotides, the CDR3 is TGTGCCAGCAGCTTAGCACAGGGTATCCAAGAGACCCAGTACTTC.

The chain carries TRBV6-5 and TRBJ1-2, with D possibly being TRBD1 (5 bases). Trimming took off 2 bases at V and 4 bases at J, with 8 bases between the two ends. This CDR3 is 13 amino acids long. CDR1 is MNHEY, CDR2 SVGAGI, per germline. The CDR3: CASSYRDSYGYTF. CDR3 coding DNA: TGTGCCAGCAGTTACCGCGACAGCTATGGCTACACCTTC.

As regards this clone: Its ends do not fully match the called genes, so a read error is possible. The chain links TRBV4-3 to TRBJ1-2; 9 bases map to TRBD1. Germline V gene data show CDR1 as LGHNA and CDR2 as YSLEER. The CDR3 extends over 12 amino acids. CDR3 in amino acids: CASSHQDRGYIF. CDR3 nucleotide sequence: TGCGCCAGCAGCCACCAGGACAGGGGATACATCTTC.

The chain uses TRBV6-2 or TRBV6-3 and TRBJ1-5; D is ambiguous. From germline, CDR1 is MNHEY and CDR2 SVGEGT. The CDR3 length is 15 residues. Trimming took 0 bases from V and 3 from J, leaving 9 bases between them. Written as DNA, the CDR3 is TGTGCCAGCAGTTACTCAGGAGGATTCAATCAGCCCCAGCATTTT. This codes for CASSYSGGFNQPQHF.

This rearrangement joins TRBV25-1 to TRBJ1-2; the D gene is possibly TRBD1 (5 bases). Germline V lookup: CDR1 MGHDK, CDR2 SYGVNS. Trimming removed 7 bases from V and 4 bases from J, with 16 bases in between. This CDR3 region has 14 residues. In DNA form, the CDR3 reads TGTGCCAGCATCCGTGCAGGGACTGGCTATGGCTACACCTTC. Its translation: CASIRAGTGYGYTF.

The chain couples TRBV7-9 to TRBJ1-2; D not certain. The germline V gene encodes CDR1 SEHNR and CDR2 FQNEAQ (reference sequence). The germline V and J ends were trimmed by 1 base and 6 bases, with 9 bases remaining between them. The CDR3 covers 13 residues. The CDR3 region has the DNA TGTGCCAGCAGCTTAGGGCCCACAGATGGCTACACCTTC. This translates into CASSLGPTDGYTF.

This clone was recorded once. This sequence joins TRBV27 and TRBJ1-2; 7 nucleotides align to TRBD1. Unmatched junction bases numbered 5, after V lost 4 bases and J lost 6 bases. This CDR3 is 13 amino acids long. Germline CDR1 and CDR2: MNHEY and SMNVEV (reference sequence). The CDR3 region is CASSSRGLDGYTF. The DNA of the CDR3 is TGTGCCAGCAGTTCAAGGGGGCTGGATGGCTACACCTTC.

The genes are TRBV5-6 and TRBJ1-1, with TRBD1 matching 8 bases. This CDR3 contains 13 residues. With 4 bases clipped from V and 7 bases from J, the junction kept 6 bases outside the gene matches. CDR1 and CDR2 from the germline V gene are SGHDT and YYEEEE. In DNA form, the CDR3 reads TGTGCCAGCAGCAATCAGGGGGCAGATGAAGCTTTCTTT. It specifies CASSNQGADEAFF. Filled out from reference TRBV5-6 and TRBJ1-1, the complete variable domain reads DAGVTQSPTHLIKTRGQQVTLRCSPKSGHDTVSWYQQALGQGPQFIFQYYEEEERQRGNFPDRFSGHQFPNYSSELNVNALLLGDSALYLCASSNQGADEAFFGQGTRLTVV.